The sequence of this T cell receptor beta chain was determined in a study of T-cell reconstitution after alpha-beta-depleted transplantation in children. V gave up 4 bases and J gave up 5 bases, with 14 bases separating them. Germline CDR1 MDHEN, CDR2 SYDVKM. The CDR3 runs 14 residues. This sample's TCRbeta library carried unique molecular identifier barcodes. MiXCR, applied by TCRdb to the PCR reads, yields one record per CDR3 protein. In the table there are 98,000 or so distinct CDR3 sequences, less than 25% of which are singletons. V gene TRBV28 combines with J gene TRBJ1-2; D gene uncertain. The source is a boy aged 2 to 10 with acute lymphoblastic leukemia, due to receive a stem cell transplant. The material sequenced was PBMCs, taken before TCRalphabeta/CD19-depleted stem cell transplant. CDR3 region: CASSSHPDTYGYTF. The DNA for the CDR3 is TGTGCCAGCAGTTCCCATCCCGACACGTATGGCTACACCTTC.